One and the same sample provided the 13 T cell receptor beta chains below, sequenced in a study of cytomegalovirus exposure and HLA in healthy donors. Amplification used 60 Vbeta primers and 13 Jbeta primers. Clones were read by immunoSEQ multiplex PCR, and TCRdb kept only the in-frame ones, dropping some. The sample contains roughly 100,000 clones, 75% to 90% of which appear only once. The sequenced sample consisted of PBMCs. The receptors originated from a man between 25 and 39 years old in good health and CMV-seropositive.

The genes are TRBV4-3 and TRBJ2-7, with 9 bases lining up with TRBD2. The germline CDR1 and CDR2 sequences are LGHNA and YSLEER. V dropped 5 bases and J dropped 2; count of bases not matched to a gene: 7. The CDR3 runs to 15 residues. Here the CDR3 DNA reads TGCGCCAGCAGCTACGGACTAGCGTCCCCCTACGAGCAGTACTTC. This gives the protein CASSYGLASPYEQYF.

The chain links TRBV5-4 to TRBJ1-2; TRBD1 matches 10 bases. The CDR3 consists of 15 residues. Looked up from germline, CDR1 is SGHNT and CDR2 is YYREEE (reference sequence). V dropped 4 bases and J dropped 5; count of bases not matched to a gene: 8. The CDR3 is CASSHGQGVGYGYTF. CDR3 in DNA: TGTGCCAGCAGCCACGGACAGGGGGTAGGGTATGGCTACACCTTC.

This clone was detected only a few times. The V and J genes are TRBV6-4 and TRBJ1-6, with 9 bases that match TRBD1. The CDR3 is 15 residues long. Looked up from germline, CDR1 is MRHNA and CDR2 is SNTAGT. The trim removed 0 bases at V and 7 bases at J, leaving 1 base unmatched. CDR3 sequence (DNA): TGTGCCAGCAGTGACTCGACAGGGGGGAATTCACCCCTCCACTTT. This sequence encodes CASSDSTGGNSPLHF.

This clone was counted between two and nine times. CDR3 protein: CASSADYTEAFF. The CDR3 nucleotides are TGTGCCAGCAGCGCGGACTACACTGAAGCTTTCTTT. The rearrangement uses TRBV9 and TRBJ1-1, with D unresolved. Trimming took off 3 bases at V and 3 bases at J, with 6 bases between the two ends. Germline CDR1 and CDR2: SGDLS and YYNGEE. This CDR3 is built from 12 residues.

This clone has more than one count but fewer than ten. This chain uses TRBV28 with TRBJ1-1; possibly TRBD1 for D (6 bases). The CDR3 contains 13 residues. Germline V lookup: CDR1 MDHEN, CDR2 SYDVKM. V was shortened by 7 bases and J by 3 bases, with 12 bases between the two germline ends. This CDR3 is CASKIGQHTEAFF. DNA for the CDR3: TGTGCCAGCAAGATCGGACAGCACACTGAAGCTTTCTTT.

The chain is built from TRBV2 and TRBJ1-1, with unresolved D. V was trimmed by 4 bases and J by 5 bases, leaving 11 bases between them. CDR3 length equals 13 residues. Germline-derived CDR1 and CDR2 are SNHLY and FYNNEI. CDR3 sequence reads: CASSVGGETEAFF. In DNA, the CDR3 is TGTGCCAGCAGTGTTGGTGGGGAGACTGAAGCTTTCTTT.

V is TRBV6-1 and J is TRBJ2-1, with 9 nucleotides matching TRBD2. The CDR3 is 15 amino acids. V lost 2 bases, J lost 2 bases, and 1 base stayed unmatched. Germline lookup yields CDR1 MNHNS and CDR2 SASEGT. This CDR3 reads CASSEIAGAYNEQFF. The DNA for the CDR3 is TGTGCCAGCAGTGAAATAGCGGGGGCCTACAATGAGCAGTTCTTC.

The genes are TRBV30 and TRBJ1-5; 7 bases are a match to TRBD1. Germline-derived CDR1 and CDR2 are GTSNPN and SVGIG (reference sequence). Trimming at V came to 1 base and at J to 1 base, leaving 1 base not matched to a gene. CDR3 length: 14 amino acids. CDR3 DNA sequence: TGTGCCTGGAGTGCAGGGGGAAGCAATCAGCCCCAGCATTTT. Its protein is CAWSAGGSNQPQHF.

The V gene is TRBV5-1, the J gene TRBJ2-1; 7 bases are a match to TRBD2. V shed 4 bases and J 3 bases; nucleotides not matched to a gene: 4. The CDR3 is 14 amino acids. CDR1 is SGHRS, CDR2 YFSETQ, per germline. The CDR3 DNA reads TGCGCCAGCAGCAGTGCGGGGGTCTACAATGAGCAGTTCTTC. Translation: CASSSAGVYNEQFF.

This rearrangement joins TRBV5-5 to TRBJ2-1, with D unclear. The CDR3 spans 15 residues. The V gene lost 2 bases and the J gene lost 0 bases, with 9 bases spanning the gap. In germline, CDR1 is SGHKS, CDR2 YYEKEE (reference sequence). CDR3 in amino acids: CASSFARSSYNEQFF. In DNA, the CDR3 is TGTGCCAGCAGCTTTGCGAGGAGCTCCTACAATGAGCAGTTCTTC.

This rearrangement joins TRBV7-3 to TRBJ2-2; TRBD2 matches at 7 bases. V was pared by 4 bases and J by 5 bases, with 4 bases of the junction left unmatched. Germline V lookup: CDR1 SGHTA, CDR2 FQGTGA. The CDR3 extends over 14 amino acids. The chain's CDR3 is CASSSTSSTGELFF. The CDR3 DNA reads TGTGCCAGCAGCTCGACTAGCTCTACCGGGGAGCTGTTTTTT.

V is TRBV27 and J is TRBJ1-2; maybe TRBD1 (5 bases). Germline CDR1 is MNHEY and CDR2 is SMNVEV (reference sequence). The V gene lost 6 bases and the J gene lost 7 bases, with 18 bases spanning the gap. The CDR3 loop spans 14 amino acids. The CDR3 here is CASSTPGGIGGYTF. For the CDR3, the DNA is TGTGCCAGCAGCACCCCGGGGGGGATAGGTGGCTACACCTTC.

The chain recombines TRBV7-9 with TRBJ2-7; TRBD2 might be the D (5 bases). Germline CDR1 reads SEHNR; CDR2 reads FQNEAQ (reference sequence). Trimming took 7 bases from V and 2 from J, leaving 12 bases between them. This CDR3 spans 13 amino acids. Written as DNA, the CDR3 is TGTGCCAGCACCTTGGCGGGCACCTACGAGCAGTACTTC. Encoded protein: CASTLAGTYEQYF.